The rows below give T cell receptor beta chains drawn from one sample of a study of blood T cell repertoires in COVID-19. Some clones are missing from TCRdb's copy, which holds only in-frame ones; the method was immunoSEQ multiplex PCR. The sample has about 170,000 clones; 70% to 90% are singletons. The sequenced sample consisted of peripheral blood. These receptors were obtained from a middle-aged man who had recovered from COVID-19. The CDR3 runs from the conserved cysteine through the conserved F or W.

V: TRBV7-2
J: TRBJ1-4
CDR3: CASSLPRNEKLFF

V: TRBV19
J: TRBJ2-1
CDR3: CASSTTSGSMSEQFF

V: TRBV2
J: TRBJ1-3
CDR3: CASSRDSSGNTIYF

V: TRBV7-8
J: TRBJ2-3
CDR3: CASSSEAPSTDTQYF

V: TRBV11-1
J: TRBJ2-7
CDR3: CASSLRDIHEQYF

V: TRBV30
J: TRBJ1-6
CDR3: CAWKETRDSVYNSPLHF

V: TRBV18
J: TRBJ1-1
CDR3: CASSTDGVMNTEAFF

V: TRBV4-2
J: TRBJ1-4
CDR3: CASSQEGQGATNEKLFF

V: TRBV6-4
J: TRBJ1-1
CDR3: CASRQGAQNTEAFF

V: TRBV5-6
J: TRBJ1-1
CDR3: CASSFPTRVNTEAFF

V: TRBV10-2
J: TRBJ1-2
CDR3: CASSDPQGETNYGYTF

V: TRBV19
J: TRBJ2-5
CDR3: CASSIVPFGGAEETQYF

V: TRBV14
J: TRBJ2-4
CDR3: CASSNSGIAKNIQYF

V: TRBV2
J: TRBJ2-5
CDR3: CASSAQGTTKGGQYF

V: TRBV12-3/TRBV12-4
J: TRBJ2-2
CDR3: CASRYWNTGELFF

V: TRBV3-1/TRBV3-2
J: TRBJ2-7
CDR3: CASSHSGTGFAEQYF

V: TRBV28
J: TRBJ1-1
CDR3: CASSRGGARAFF

V: TRBV25-1
J: TRBJ2-7
CDR3: CASKSSSSYEQYF

V: TRBV6-5
J: TRBJ1-5
CDR3: CASSYSQSNQPQHF

V: TRBV27
J: TRBJ2-7
CDR3: CASSLSSGSYEQYF

V: TRBV28
J: TRBJ1-2
CDR3: CALRQASNYGYTF

V: TRBV19
J: TRBJ2-3
CDR3: CASSRELAGNVDTQYF

V: TRBV5-1
J: TRBJ2-7
CDR3: CASSPGGYPYEQYF

V: TRBV19
J: TRBJ2-7
CDR3: CASSRTGGYEQYF